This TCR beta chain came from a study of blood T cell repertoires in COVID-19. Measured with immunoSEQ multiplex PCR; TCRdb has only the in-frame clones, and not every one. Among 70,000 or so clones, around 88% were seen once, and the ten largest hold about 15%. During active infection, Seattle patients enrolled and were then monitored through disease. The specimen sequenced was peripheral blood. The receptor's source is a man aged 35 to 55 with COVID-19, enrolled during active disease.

In DNA, the CDR3 is TGTGCCAGCTGCCTCAGGTCCGGGTTCGGGGGCACTGAAGCTTTCTTT. Its protein is CASCLRSGFGGTEAFF. V usage is TRBV18 and J usage is TRBJ1-1, with a weak D call TRBD1 (5 bases). The CDR3 runs 16 residues. Trimming stripped 7 bases from V and 4 bases from J, with 22 bases between. Germline CDR1 reads KGHSH; CDR2 reads LQKENI.